This TCR beta chain was obtained from a study of blood T cells in healthy people across ages. Alongside a J-beta primer mix, a sample-barcoded 5' primer served in a second PCR lasting about 6 to 12 cycles. TCRdb fed the 5' RACE reads into MiXCR, producing one record per CDR3 protein. The sample consists of about 1.1 million distinct CDR3 sequences, more than 30% of them appearing once. Only a few counts were recorded for this clonotype. Its antigen is not identified. Findings of the study overall: It was held that the diversity estimates obtained from one million T cells were underestimates.

The clonotype was recovered from a man aged 18 to 30 in good health. Sample: blood.

The CDR3 bases are TGCAGTGCTCCCGGACAGGGCGGCAAAGAGACCCAGTACTTC. It specifies CSAPGQGGKETQYF. The rearrangement joins TRBV20-1 to TRBJ2-5; TRBD1 matches at 8 bases. Unmatched junction bases numbered 8, after V lost 5 bases and J lost 3 bases. Germline V lookup: CDR1 DFQATT, CDR2 SNEGSKA (reference sequence). The CDR3 is 14 amino acids.